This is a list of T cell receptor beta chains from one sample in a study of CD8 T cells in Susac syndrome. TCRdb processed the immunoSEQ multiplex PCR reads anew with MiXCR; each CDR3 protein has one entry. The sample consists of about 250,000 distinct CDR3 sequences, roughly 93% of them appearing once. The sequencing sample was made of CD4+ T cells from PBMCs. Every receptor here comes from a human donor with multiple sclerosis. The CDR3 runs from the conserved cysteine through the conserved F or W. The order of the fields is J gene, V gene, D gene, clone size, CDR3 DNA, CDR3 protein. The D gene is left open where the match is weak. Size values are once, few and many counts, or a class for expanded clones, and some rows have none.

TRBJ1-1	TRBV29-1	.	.	TGCAGCGTTGAGGGCAGGGCGAACACTGAAGCTTTCTTT	CSVEGRANTEAFF
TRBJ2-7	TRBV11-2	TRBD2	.	TGTGCCAGCAGCTTAGCCGGGAGGGCCGGCTACGAGCAGTACTTC	CASSLAGRAGYEQYF
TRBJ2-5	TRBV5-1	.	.	TGTGCCAGCAGCTTGGTGGGCCAAGAGACCCAGTACTTC	CASSLVGQETQYF
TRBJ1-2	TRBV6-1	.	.	TGTGCCAGCAGTGAAGGGGCAGGGAGCGGCTACACCTTC	CASSEGAGSGYTF
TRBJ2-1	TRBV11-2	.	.	TGTGCCAGCAGCCTCGGACGGACCAGCAATGAGCAGTTCTTC	CASSLGRTSNEQFF
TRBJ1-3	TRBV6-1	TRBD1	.	TGTGCCAGCAGTGAAATCGGAACAGGGGCGTTCGGAAACACCATATATTTT	CASSEIGTGAFGNTIYF
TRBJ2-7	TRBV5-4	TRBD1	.	TGTGCCAGCAGCTTCCGGGACAGGGGTGTCGAGCAGTACTTC	CASSFRDRGVEQYF
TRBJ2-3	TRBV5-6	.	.	TGTGCCAGCAAGGAGCTCGCGACAGATACGCAGTATTTT	CASKELATDTQYF
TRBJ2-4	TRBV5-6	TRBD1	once	TGTGCCAGCAGCCTAATTGGGACAGGGGTGGGCATTCAGTACTTC	CASSLIGTGVGIQYF
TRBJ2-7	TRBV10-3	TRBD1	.	TGTGCCATCAGCGGGACAGCGAGAATCTACGAGCAGTACTTC	CAISGTARIYEQYF
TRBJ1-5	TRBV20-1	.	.	TGCAGTGCTCGGACAGAATATAGCAATCAGCCCCAGCATTTT	CSARTEYSNQPQHF
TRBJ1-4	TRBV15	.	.	TGTGCCACCAGCAGAGATCGGGGCGGATCGAGAGAAAAACTGTTTTTT	CATSRDRGGSREKLFF
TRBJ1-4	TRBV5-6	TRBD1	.	TGTGCCAGCAGCTTGGGACAGGGGTATGAAAAACTGTTTTTT	CASSLGQGYEKLFF
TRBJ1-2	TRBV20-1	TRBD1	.	TGCAGTGCTGTACGGGGACAGGGGGTCGGCTACACCTTC	CSAVRGQGVGYTF
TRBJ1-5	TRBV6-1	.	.	TGTGCCAGCACAGAGAGGCGGAATCAGCCCCAGCATTTT	CASTERRNQPQHF
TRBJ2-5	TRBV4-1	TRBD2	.	TGCGCCAGCAGCCAAGATAGGGGTAGCGGGGGCCCGGAGACCCAGTACTTC	CASSQDRGSGGPETQYF
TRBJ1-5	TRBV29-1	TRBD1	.	TGCAGCGCTGGCAGGGGGATCAATCAGCCCCAGCATTTT	CSAGRGINQPQHF
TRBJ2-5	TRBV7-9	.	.	TGTGCCAGCAGCAAACAAGGGGAGTTCGAGACCCAGTACTTC	CASSKQGEFETQYF
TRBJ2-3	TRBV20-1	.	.	TGCAGTGCCTTAGTGCAGGGGAGGCTGGGGACAGATACGCAGTATTTT	CSALVQGRLGTDTQYF
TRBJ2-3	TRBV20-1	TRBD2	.	TGCAGTGCTAACGACAGAGCGGGAGCCCCAGATACGCAGTATTTT	CSANDRAGAPDTQYF
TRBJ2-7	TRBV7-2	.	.	TGTGCCAGCAGCTTAGTTGGGAATCGCTACGAGCAGTACTTC	CASSLVGNRYEQYF
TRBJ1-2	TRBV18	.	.	TGTGCCAGCTCACCAACGACCCCACGCGGTGGCTACACCTTC	CASSPTTPRGGYTF
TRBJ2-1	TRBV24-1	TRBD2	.	TGTGCCACCAGTGATTCTAGCGGGAGGTTGAATGAGCAGTTCTTC	CATSDSSGRLNEQFF
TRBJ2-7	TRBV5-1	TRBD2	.	TGCGCCAGCAGCTTGGCCGGGGAGGGTTGGGAGCAGTACTTC	CASSLAGEGWEQYF
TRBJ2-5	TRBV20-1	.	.	TGCAGTGCTACCCTAGCGGAGACCCAGTACTTC	CSATLAETQYF
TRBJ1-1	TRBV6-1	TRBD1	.	TGTGCCAGCAGTCAACGCATACCGACCGGGACAGGGCTCAACACTGAAGCTTTCTTT	CASSQRIPTGTGLNTEAFF
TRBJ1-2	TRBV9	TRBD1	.	TGTGCCAGCAGCGCTGGACAGGGGGCTAACTATGGCTACACCTTC	CASSAGQGANYGYTF
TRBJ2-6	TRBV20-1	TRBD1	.	TGCAGTGCTAGAGATCTAGGACAGGGCACTGGGGCCAACGTCCTGACTTTC	CSARDLGQGTGANVLTF
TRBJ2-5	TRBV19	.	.	TGTGCCAGTAGGGCCCAGGGTCAAGAGACCCAGTACTTC	CASRAQGQETQYF
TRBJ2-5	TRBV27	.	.	TGTGCCAGCAGTTTTGGTCGTATGGCGAAGGGACAAGAGACCCAGTACTTC	CASSFGRMAKGQETQYF
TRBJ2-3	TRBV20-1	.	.	TGCAGTGCTAGAGATGACGACCGAGGAGCGGGTACGCAGTATTTT	CSARDDDRGAGTQYF
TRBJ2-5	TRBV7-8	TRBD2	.	TGTGCCAGCAGCGGCGTAGCGGGGGGCCTTGGGGAGACCCAGTACTTC	CASSGVAGGLGETQYF
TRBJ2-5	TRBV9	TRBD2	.	TGTGCCAGCAGCGCAGGATCGACTAGCGGGGGGTTGGAGACCCAGTACTTC	CASSAGSTSGGLETQYF
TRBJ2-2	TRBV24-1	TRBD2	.	TGTGCCACCAGTGATTCCCGACTAGCGGCGAACACCGGGGAGCTGTTTTTT	CATSDSRLAANTGELFF
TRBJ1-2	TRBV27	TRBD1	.	TGTGCCACCTCCAGTCCGACAGGGTATTATGGCTACACCTTC	CATSSPTGYYGYTF
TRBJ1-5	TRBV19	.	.	TGTGCCAGTAGTACCACCCTACAGGGCTACAATCAGCCCCAGCATTTT	CASSTTLQGYNQPQHF
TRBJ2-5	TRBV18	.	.	TGTGCCAGCTCACCACGGGCAGGCAAATACGTAGAGACCCAGTACTTC	CASSPRAGKYVETQYF
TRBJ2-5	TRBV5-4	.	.	TGTGCCAGCAGCTTGGTCGGGGTTGAAGAGACCCAGTACTTC	CASSLVGVEETQYF
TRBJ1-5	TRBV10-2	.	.	TGCGCCAGCAGTCTCACGGCCGATAGCAATCAGCCCCAGCATTTT	CASSLTADSNQPQHF
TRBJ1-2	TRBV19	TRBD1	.	TGTGCCACCCTCGCCGACAGGGACTTATTCTATGGCTACACCTTC	CATLADRDLFYGYTF
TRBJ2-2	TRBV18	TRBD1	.	TGTGCCAGCTCACGCTCCGGGACAGGGGATTTCGGGGAGCTGTTTTTT	CASSRSGTGDFGELFF